The 30 T cell receptor beta chains presented below share a single source sample, sequenced in a study of CD8+ T cells in alopecia areata. Treatment indicated: oral pan-JAK inhibitor, 5-10 mg twice daily. Once RNA had been extracted, it was reverse transcribed into cDNA to act as the sequencing template. Data came from immunoSEQ multiplex PCR; TCRdb stores just in-frame clones and leaves some out. The sample includes more than 150,000 clones, roughly 50% of them seen just once. The source material was CD8+ T cells sorted from blood, sampled at week 24, from a patient treated with tofacitinib. The receptors originated from a human donor with alopecia areata.

The V and J genes are TRBV5-1 and TRBJ2-7; no reliable D call. Germline CDR1 and CDR2: SGHRS and YFSETQ. V lost 1 base, J lost 2 bases, and 10 bases lay in between. This CDR3 contains 14 residues. The CDR3 sequence: CASSLSRPTYEQYF. Written as DNA, the CDR3 is TGCGCCAGCAGCTTGTCCAGGCCAACCTACGAGCAGTACTTC.

The chain links TRBV11-1 to TRBJ2-2, with TRBD1 matching 9 bases. The CDR3 runs 16 residues. Germline trimming cut 2 bases from V and 0 bases from J; bases unmatched to any gene: 1. Looked up from germline, CDR1 is SGHAT and CDR2 is FQDESV (reference sequence). The CDR3 reads CASSLRTGANTGELFF. CDR3 nucleotides: TGTGCCAGCAGCTTAAGGACAGGGGCGAACACCGGGGAGCTGTTTTTT.

This clone was seen more than once but under ten times. This sequence joins TRBV13 and TRBJ2-7, with a weak D call TRBD1 (6 bases). CDR3 length: 16 amino acids. Deletions cut 0 bases from V and 2 bases from J, with 14 bases between. The germline CDR1 and CDR2 sequences are PRHDT and FYEKMQ (reference sequence). Here the CDR3 DNA reads TGTGCCAGCAGCTTAGGCCTACAGGGTGGCACCTACGAGCAGTACTTC. Its translation: CASSLGLQGGTYEQYF.

This sequence joins TRBV15 and TRBJ2-2, with unresolved D. This CDR3 is 15 amino acids long. CDR1 LNHNV and CDR2 YYDKDF come from the germline V gene (reference sequence). V lost 0 bases, J lost 4 bases, and 9 bases lay in between. CDR3 protein: CATSRDRAATGELFF. The CDR3 region has the DNA TGTGCCACCAGCAGAGACAGAGCAGCCACCGGGGAGCTGTTTTTT.

In this sample, this clone turned up a few times. V and J are TRBV5-5 and TRBJ2-1; weak D call: TRBD1 (5 bases). This CDR3 has 14 amino acids. Trimming pared 3 bases from V and 2 bases from J, leaving 9 bases between. Germline V gene sequence: CDR1 SGHKS, CDR2 YYEKEE (reference sequence). The CDR3 spells CASSSDSAYNEQFF. The CDR3 nucleotides are TGTGCCAGCAGCTCAGACAGTGCCTACAATGAGCAGTTCTTC. Looking up the rest from reference TRBV5-5 and TRBJ2-1 gives the full variable domain: DAGVTQSPTHLIKTRGQQVTLRCSPISGHKSVSWYQQVLGQGPQFIFQYYEKEERGRGNFPDRFSARQFPNYSSELNVNALLLGDSALYLCASSSDSAYNEQFFGPGTRLTVL.

This chain connects TRBV12-5 to TRBJ2-7; D is undetermined. Deletions cut 8 bases from V and 2 bases from J, with 16 bases between. This CDR3 has 14 amino acids. Germline CDR1 is LGHNT and CDR2 is FRNRAP. CDR3 DNA sequence: TGTGCTAGTACCCCACCGGAGAATCCCTACGAGCAGTACTTC. Translating it yields CASTPPENPYEQYF.

The chain carries TRBV5-1 and TRBJ1-2, with TRBD1 matching 7 bases. This CDR3 is built from 17 residues. Germline V gives CDR1 SGHRS, CDR2 YFSETQ. With 3 bases clipped from V and 4 bases from J, the junction kept 15 bases outside the gene matches. The CDR3 DNA follows: TGCGCCAGCAGCTCAGAGGAAAAGACAGGGTATACCTATGGCTACACCTTC. Protein product: CASSSEEKTGYTYGYTF.

This clone was seen just once. The chain couples TRBV29-1 to TRBJ1-2; perhaps TRBD1 as D (5 bases). V lost 6 bases to trimming and J lost 0 bases, with 14 bases between them. Germline V gene sequence: CDR1 SQVTM, CDR2 ANQGSEA. CDR3 length: 14 amino acids. CDR3 nucleotides: TGCAGCGTGGGAAGGCAGGGACCTAACTATGGCTACACCTTC. Its translation: CSVGRQGPNYGYTF. Based on the CDR3 plus reference TRBV29-1 and TRBJ1-2, the full variable domain is SAVISQKPSRDICQRGTSLTIQCQVDSQVTMMFWYRQQPGQSLTLIATANQGSEATYESGFVIDKFPISRPNLTFSTLTVSNMSPEDSSIYLCSVGRQGPNYGYTFGSGTRLTVV.

The gene calls are TRBV30 and TRBJ2-7, with D tentatively TRBD1 or TRBD2 (5 bases each). The V end lost 0 bases, the J end lost 9 bases, and 9 bases lay between the germline ends. This CDR3 has 11 amino acids. CDR1 and CDR2 from the germline V gene are GTSNPN and SVGIG (reference sequence). This CDR3 reads CAWSVRDVQYF. The CDR3, as DNA: TGTGCCTGGAGTGTACGGGACGTGCAGTACTTC.

CDR3 sequence (DNA): TGCGCCAGCAGCTCGAGACCGGGACAAACCACAGATACGCAGTATTTT. Translation gives CASSSRPGQTTDTQYF. The V gene is TRBV5-1, the J gene TRBJ2-3; weak D call: TRBD1 (6 bases). The V gene lost 3 bases and the J gene lost 2 bases, with 16 bases spanning the gap. This CDR3 has 16 amino acids. Germline CDR1 SGHRS, CDR2 YFSETQ.

In its sample, this clone was seen once. The chain uses TRBV11-2 and TRBJ1-6, with D unresolved. V lost 1 base and J 6 bases, leaving 16 bases between the germline ends. CDR1 SGHAT and CDR2 FQNNGV come from the germline V gene. This CDR3 spans 17 amino acids. The CDR3 DNA follows: TGTGCCAGCAGCTTAGCCGGTCGTGGGTTTCGTAATTCACCCCTCCACTTT. It is translated as CASSLAGRGFRNSPLHF.

This chain joins TRBV27 and TRBJ2-3; a possible D gene is TRBD2 (5 bases). This CDR3 region has 14 residues. Germline values: CDR1 MNHEY, CDR2 SMNVEV (reference sequence). Deletions cut 6 bases from V and 2 bases from J, with 12 bases between. CDR3 loop: CASSDDYPTDTQYF. The DNA for the CDR3 is TGTGCCAGCAGCGATGACTACCCCACAGATACGCAGTATTTT.

The chain joins TRBV7-9 to TRBJ2-5; no reliable D call. The CDR3 covers 13 residues. Germline CDR1 reads SEHNR; CDR2 reads FQNEAQ (reference sequence). The germline V and J ends were trimmed by 2 bases and 5 bases, with 9 bases remaining between them. In DNA, the CDR3 is TGTGCCAGCAGCTTAATTTCCAGTGAGACCCAGTACTTC. This codes for CASSLISSETQYF. Complete variable domain (other parts from reference TRBV7-9 and TRBJ2-5): DTGVSQNPRHKITKRGQNVTFRCDPISEHNRLYWYRQTLGQGPEFLTYFQNEAQLEKSRLLSDRFSAERPKGSFSTLEIQRTEQGDSAMYLCASSLISSETQYFGPGTRLLVL.

This chain connects TRBV5-1 to TRBJ1-2; TRBD1 might be the D (5 bases). There are 16 residues in the CDR3. V lost 3 bases and J lost 0, with 15 bases in between. CDR1 and CDR2 from the germline V gene are SGHRS and YFSETQ. CDR3 bases: TGCGCCAGCAGCTCGGGACGGCCAGGTGCTAACTATGGCTACACCTTC. It yields the protein CASSSGRPGANYGYTF.

This chain joins TRBV7-9 and TRBJ2-3; D remains ambiguous. V was pared by 5 bases and J by 0 bases, with 6 bases between. The CDR3 is made up of 13 amino acids. Germline V lookup: CDR1 SEHNR, CDR2 FQNEAQ (reference sequence). This chain's CDR3 is CASSIGSTDTQYF. DNA for the CDR3: TGTGCCAGCAGCATTGGTAGCACAGATACGCAGTATTTT.

The chain combines TRBV6-5 with TRBJ1-2; D is possibly TRBD1 (6 bases). The CDR3 is 11 amino acids. Trimming left V 7 bases short and J 8 bases short, with 11 bases between. Per germline, CDR1 MNHEY and CDR2 SVGAGI. CDR3 nucleotides: TGTGCCAGCAAAGAGGGGGTCGGCTACACCTTC. As protein: CASKEGVGYTF.

CDR3 in amino acids: CASSHGTGPYEQYF. The CDR3 bases are TGTGCCAGCAGTCATGGGACAGGGCCCTACGAGCAGTACTTC. The V gene is TRBV27, the J gene TRBJ2-7; 9 bases fit TRBD1. This CDR3 comprises 14 residues. V was pared by 5 bases and J by 2 bases, with 4 bases of the junction left unmatched. Germline loops: CDR1 MNHEY, CDR2 SMNVEV (reference sequence).

V gene TRBV9 combines with J gene TRBJ2-7; D call uncertain. Per the germline V gene, CDR1 is SGDLS and CDR2 is YYNGEE. CDR3 length equals 14 residues. The V end lost 0 bases, the J end lost 0 bases, and 7 bases lay between the germline ends. In DNA form, the CDR3 reads TGTGCCAGCAGCGTAGGCAGGAGCTCCTACGAGCAGTACTTC. This translates into CASSVGRSSYEQYF.

This clone was detected a few times. The CDR3 coding sequence is TGCGCCAGCAGCCAAGAAGGCAGGGGGAACTATGGCTACACCTTC. Translation gives CASSQEGRGNYGYTF. V usage is TRBV4-1 and J usage is TRBJ1-2, with TRBD1 matching 7 bases. This CDR3 comprises 15 residues. Germline V gives CDR1 MGHRA, CDR2 YSYEKL. The V gene end was trimmed by 0 bases and the J gene end by 2 bases; junction bases not matched to a gene: 3.

This sequence joins TRBV30 and TRBJ2-7, with D uncertain. Trimming removed 5 bases at V and 2 bases at J, with 13 bases between. The CDR3 loop spans 13 amino acids. CDR1 and CDR2 from the germline V gene are GTSNPN and SVGIG (reference sequence). The CDR3 DNA follows: TGTGCCTGGGGGCCGGGCAGTACCTACGAGCAGTACTTC. Its protein is CAWGPGSTYEQYF.

The rearrangement joins TRBV5-6 to TRBJ2-7, with 9 nucleotides matching TRBD1. Trimming removed 0 bases from V and 2 bases from J; junction bases left unmatched: 12. CDR1 and CDR2 (germline): SGHDT, YYEEEE. This CDR3 has 18 residues. The CDR3 DNA follows: TGTGCCAGCAGCTTGGACTTACTACCGGGACAGGGACCCTACGAGCAGTACTTC. Protein product: CASSLDLLPGQGPYEQYF.

This clone was seen a handful of times. Here the CDR3 DNA reads TGCAGCGTTGACTCCTGGGACAGGGGAGGCCAAGAGACCCAGTACTTC. Its protein is CSVDSWDRGGQETQYF. The chain employs TRBV29-1 and TRBJ2-5, with 10 bases identical to TRBD1. V was clipped by 3 bases and J by 1 base; unmatched bases: 8. The CDR3 length is 16 residues. Per the germline V gene, CDR1 is SQVTM and CDR2 is ANQGSEA.

The gene calls are TRBV7-9 and TRBJ1-2, with D possibly being TRBD1 (5 bases). The CDR3 covers 12 residues. Trimming removed 8 bases from V and 8 bases from J, with 15 bases in between. Germline CDR1 reads SEHNR; CDR2 reads FQNEAQ (reference sequence). The CDR3, as DNA: TGTGCCAGCGCCATGGGTGGGGGAGGCTACACCTTC. Translating it yields CASAMGGGGYTF.

The chain combines TRBV5-4 with TRBJ2-3; 13 nucleotides align to TRBD2. The CDR3 spans 17 residues. Germline trimming cut 3 bases from V and 2 bases from J; bases unmatched to any gene: 6. Germline V gene sequence: CDR1 SGHNT, CDR2 YYREEE (reference sequence). CDR3 sequence: CASSSAGTSGITDTQYF. The CDR3 coding sequence is TGTGCCAGCAGCTCCGCCGGGACTAGCGGGATCACAGATACGCAGTATTTT.

This chain uses TRBV6-5 with TRBJ2-2; D remains unclear. CDR1 and CDR2 (germline): MNHEY, SVGAGI. Trimming cost V 1 base and J 1 base, with 1 base left between them. The CDR3 spans 13 residues. The CDR3 coding sequence is TGTGCCAGCAGTTACTTGAACACCGGGGAGCTGTTTTTT. It translates to CASSYLNTGELFF.

This clone was recorded a few times. J is TRBJ1-5 and V is TRBV4-1; a possible D gene is TRBD1 (6 bases). The V gene lost 0 bases and the J gene lost 3 bases, with 12 bases spanning the gap. The CDR3 has 16 amino acids. Germline CDR1 reads MGHRA; CDR2 reads YSYEKL. The CDR3 loop reads CASSQEMGDNNQPQHF. In DNA, the CDR3 is TGCGCCAGCAGCCAAGAGATGGGGGACAACAATCAGCCCCAGCATTTT.

This chain links TRBV12-5 with TRBJ2-3; D gene ambiguous. The germline CDR1 and CDR2 sequences are LGHNT and FRNRAP. The length of the CDR3 is 13 residues. Trimming removed 7 bases from V and 6 bases from J, with 14 bases in between. The CDR3 sequence: CASAHRMGDTQYF. In nucleotides, the CDR3 is TGTGCTAGTGCCCACCGGATGGGCGATACGCAGTATTTT.

This clone appeared once. The chain is built from TRBV5-6 and TRBJ1-1; D gene ambiguous. CDR1 and CDR2 from the germline V gene are SGHDT and YYEEEE. Trimming took 0 bases from V and 5 from J, leaving 14 bases between them. The CDR3 has 15 residues. CDR3: CASSLGLAVKTEAFF. Here the CDR3 DNA reads TGTGCCAGCAGCTTGGGGCTAGCTGTTAAAACTGAAGCTTTCTTT.

V is TRBV2 and J is TRBJ2-7; D uncertain. The CDR3 length is 15 residues. Trimming took 5 bases from V and 2 from J, leaving 16 bases between them. From germline, CDR1 is SNHLY and CDR2 FYNNEI. In DNA form, the CDR3 reads TGTGCCAGCAGTTCCGGGTTCCCTTCTCCCTACGAGCAGTACTTC. Translation: CASSSGFPSPYEQYF.

The genes are TRBV18 and TRBJ2-3, with D maybe TRBD1 (6 bases). The V end was cut by 2 bases, the J end by 0 bases, with 9 bases between. The CDR3 contains 15 residues. Per germline, CDR1 KGHSH and CDR2 LQKENI. The CDR3 is CASSPGQHSTDTQYF. The CDR3, as DNA: TGTGCCAGCTCACCAGGACAGCATAGCACAGATACGCAGTATTTT.